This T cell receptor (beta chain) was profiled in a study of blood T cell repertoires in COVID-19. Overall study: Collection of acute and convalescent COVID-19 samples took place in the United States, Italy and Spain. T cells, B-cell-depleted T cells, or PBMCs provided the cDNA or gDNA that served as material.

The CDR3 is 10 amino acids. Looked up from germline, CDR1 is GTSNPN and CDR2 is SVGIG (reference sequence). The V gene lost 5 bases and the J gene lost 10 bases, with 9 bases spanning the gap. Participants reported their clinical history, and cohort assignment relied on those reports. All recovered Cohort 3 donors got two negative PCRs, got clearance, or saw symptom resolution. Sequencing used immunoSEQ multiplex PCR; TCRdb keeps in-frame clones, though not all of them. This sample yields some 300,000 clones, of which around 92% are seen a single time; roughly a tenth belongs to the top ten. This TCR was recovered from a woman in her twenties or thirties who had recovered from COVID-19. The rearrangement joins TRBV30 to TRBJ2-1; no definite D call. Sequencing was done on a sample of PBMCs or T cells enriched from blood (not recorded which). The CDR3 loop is CAWGVSEQFF. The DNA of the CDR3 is TGTGCCTGGGGAGTGAGCGAGCAGTTCTTC.